This T cell receptor beta chain came from a study of tumor-infiltrating lymphocytes in localized non-small cell lung cancer. Study-wide context: The cohort mixed smokers and never-smokers, several histologies, and some post-neoadjuvant-chemotherapy samples. The study, taken as a whole, reports: Compared with uninvolved lung, tumors showed higher T cell infiltration by TCRbeta sequencing. Different pieces of the same tissue were used for each assay. Not all patients were TCR sequenced, owing to tissue quantity.

Libraries were prepared by immunoSEQ multiplex PCR; TCRdb keeps only in-frame clonotypes and omits some of them. The sample includes about 10,000 clones, 60% of them seen just once. The CDR3 totals 15 residues. The J segment lost 4 bases and the V segment lost 0 bases, leaving 3 bases of the junction unmatched. Germline V CDR1 and CDR2: LGHNA, YNFKEQ. Note on this clone: Antigen specificity is unknown.

The TCR sequence derives from a human donor with non-small cell lung cancer. The sequenced sample consisted of uninvolved lung tissue not adjacent to the tumor. The J gene is TRBJ2-7, the V gene TRBV4-2; 10 bases map to TRBD1. In DNA form, the CDR3 reads TGTGCCAGCAGCCAAGAGAGACAGGGGGCGTACGAGCAGTACTTC. Translation gives CASSQERQGAYEQYF.